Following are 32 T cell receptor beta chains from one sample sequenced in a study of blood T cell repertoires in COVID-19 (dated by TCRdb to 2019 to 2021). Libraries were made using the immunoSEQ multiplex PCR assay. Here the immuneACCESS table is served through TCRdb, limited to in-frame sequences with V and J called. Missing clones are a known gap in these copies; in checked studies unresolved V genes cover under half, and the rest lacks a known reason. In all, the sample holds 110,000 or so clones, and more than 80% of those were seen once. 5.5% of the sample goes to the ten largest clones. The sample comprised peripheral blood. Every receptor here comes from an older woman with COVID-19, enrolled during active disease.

This chain's CDR3 is CAWSVPAGEGYTF. CDR3 DNA sequence: TGTGCCTGGAGTGTCCCAGCCGGGGAGGGCTACACCTTC. The genes are TRBV30 and TRBJ1-2; D gene uncertain. The CDR3 is 13 residues long. With 0 bases removed from V and 8 bases from J, the gap between germline ends came to 13 bases. Germline V gene data show CDR1 as GTSNPN and CDR2 as SVGIG (reference sequence).

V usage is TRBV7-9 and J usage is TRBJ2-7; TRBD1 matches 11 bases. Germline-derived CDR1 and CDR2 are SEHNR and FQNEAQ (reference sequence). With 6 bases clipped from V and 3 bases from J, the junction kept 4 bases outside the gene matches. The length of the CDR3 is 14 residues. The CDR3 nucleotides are TGTGCCAGCAGAGACGGGACAGGGGGCTACGAGCAGTACTTC. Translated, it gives CASRDGTGGYEQYF.

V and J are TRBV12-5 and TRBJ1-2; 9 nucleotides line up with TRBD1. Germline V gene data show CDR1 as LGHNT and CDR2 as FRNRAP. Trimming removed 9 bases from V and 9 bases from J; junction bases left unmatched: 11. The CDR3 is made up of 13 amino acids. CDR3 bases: TGTGCTAGCGTCGGGGACAGGGATTTCCGCTACACCTTC. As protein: CASVGDRDFRYTF. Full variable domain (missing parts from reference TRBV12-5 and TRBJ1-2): DARVTQTPRHKVTEMGQEVTMRCQPILGHNTVFWYRQTMMQGLELLAYFRNRAPLDDSGMPKDRFSAEMPDATLATLKIQPSEPRDSAVYFCASVGDRDFRYTFGSGTRLTVV.

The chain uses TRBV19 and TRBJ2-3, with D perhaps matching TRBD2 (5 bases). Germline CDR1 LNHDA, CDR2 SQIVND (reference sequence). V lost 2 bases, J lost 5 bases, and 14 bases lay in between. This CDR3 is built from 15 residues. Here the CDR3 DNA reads TGTGCCAGTAGTATACCCTCTCGGACTTTAGATACGCAGTATTTT. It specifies CASSIPSRTLDTQYF.

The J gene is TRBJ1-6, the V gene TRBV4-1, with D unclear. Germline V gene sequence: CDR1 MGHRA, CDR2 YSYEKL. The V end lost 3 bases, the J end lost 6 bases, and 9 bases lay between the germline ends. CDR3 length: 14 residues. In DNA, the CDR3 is TGCGCCAGCAGCCAGGCAAACCTTAATTCACCCCTCCACTTT. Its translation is CASSQANLNSPLHF.

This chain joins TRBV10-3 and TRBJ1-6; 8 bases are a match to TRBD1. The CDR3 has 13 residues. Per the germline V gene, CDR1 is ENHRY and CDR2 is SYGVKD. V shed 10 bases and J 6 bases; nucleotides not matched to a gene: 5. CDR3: CATGTGLNSPLHF. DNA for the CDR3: TGTGCCACCGGGACAGGCCTTAATTCACCCCTCCACTTT.

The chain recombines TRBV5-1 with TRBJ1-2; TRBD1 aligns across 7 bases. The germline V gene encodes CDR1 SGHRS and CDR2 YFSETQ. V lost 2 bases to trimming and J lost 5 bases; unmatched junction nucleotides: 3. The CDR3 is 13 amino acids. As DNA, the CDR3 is TGCGCCAGCAGCTTTACAGGGGAATATGGCTACACCTTC. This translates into CASSFTGEYGYTF.

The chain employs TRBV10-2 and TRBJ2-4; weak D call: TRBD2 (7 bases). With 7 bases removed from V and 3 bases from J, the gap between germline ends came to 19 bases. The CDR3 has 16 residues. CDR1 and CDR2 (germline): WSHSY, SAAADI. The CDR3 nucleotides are TGCGCCAGCAAGAAGGGGGGGGCCTTGGTCAAAAACATTCAGTACTTC. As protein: CASKKGGALVKNIQYF.

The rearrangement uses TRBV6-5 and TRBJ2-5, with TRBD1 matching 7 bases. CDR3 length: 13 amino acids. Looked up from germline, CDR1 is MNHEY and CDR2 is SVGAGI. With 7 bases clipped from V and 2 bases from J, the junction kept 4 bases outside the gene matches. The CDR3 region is CASTRQGQETQYF. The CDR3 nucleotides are TGTGCCAGCACTAGACAGGGTCAAGAGACCCAGTACTTC.

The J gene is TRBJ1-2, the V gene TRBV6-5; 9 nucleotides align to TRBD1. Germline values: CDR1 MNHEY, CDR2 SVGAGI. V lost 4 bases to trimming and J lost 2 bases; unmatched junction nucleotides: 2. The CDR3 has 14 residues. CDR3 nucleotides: TGTGCCAGCAGTTCGGGACAGGGCAACTATGGCTACACCTTC. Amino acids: CASSSGQGNYGYTF.

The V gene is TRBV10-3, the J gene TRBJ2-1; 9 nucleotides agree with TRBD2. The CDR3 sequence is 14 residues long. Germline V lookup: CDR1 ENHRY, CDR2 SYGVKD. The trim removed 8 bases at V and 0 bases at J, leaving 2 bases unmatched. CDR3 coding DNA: TGTGCCATCGTAGCGGGGGACTCCTACAATGAGCAGTTCTTC. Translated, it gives CAIVAGDSYNEQFF.

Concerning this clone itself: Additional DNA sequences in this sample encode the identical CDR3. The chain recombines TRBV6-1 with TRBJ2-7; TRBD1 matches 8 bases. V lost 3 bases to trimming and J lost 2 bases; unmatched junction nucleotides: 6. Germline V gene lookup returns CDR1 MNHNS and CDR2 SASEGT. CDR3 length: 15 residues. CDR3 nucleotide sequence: TGTGCCAGCAGTGAGGGGACAGGACAGCCCTACGAGCAGTACTTC. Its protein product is CASSEGTGQPYEQYF.

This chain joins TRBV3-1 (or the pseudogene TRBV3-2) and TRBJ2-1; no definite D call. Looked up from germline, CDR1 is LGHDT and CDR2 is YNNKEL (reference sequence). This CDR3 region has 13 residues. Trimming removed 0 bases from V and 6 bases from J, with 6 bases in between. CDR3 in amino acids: CASSQEALNEQFF. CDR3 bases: TGTGCCAGCAGCCAAGAGGCCCTCAATGAGCAGTTCTTC.

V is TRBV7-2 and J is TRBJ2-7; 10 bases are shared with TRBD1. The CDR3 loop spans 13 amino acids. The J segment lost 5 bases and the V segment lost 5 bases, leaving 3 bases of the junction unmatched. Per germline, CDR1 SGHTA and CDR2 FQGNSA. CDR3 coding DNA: TGTGCCAGCAGCCCCGGGACAGGGGACGAGCAGTACTTC. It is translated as CASSPGTGDEQYF.

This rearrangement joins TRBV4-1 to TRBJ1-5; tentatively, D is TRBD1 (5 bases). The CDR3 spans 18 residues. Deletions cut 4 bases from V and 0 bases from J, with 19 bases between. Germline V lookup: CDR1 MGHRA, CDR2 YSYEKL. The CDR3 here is CASSRRAAQFNSNQPQHF. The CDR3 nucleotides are TGCGCCAGCAGCCGCAGGGCGGCACAATTTAATAGCAATCAGCCCCAGCATTTT.

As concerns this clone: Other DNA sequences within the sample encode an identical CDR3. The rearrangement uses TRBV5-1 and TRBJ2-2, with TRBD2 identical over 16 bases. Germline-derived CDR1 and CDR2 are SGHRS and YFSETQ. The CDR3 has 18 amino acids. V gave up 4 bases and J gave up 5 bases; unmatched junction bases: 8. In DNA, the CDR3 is TGCGCCAGCAGCGCCGGGACTAGCGGGGGGGCCCGGACCGGGGAGCTGTTTTTT. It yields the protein CASSAGTSGGARTGELFF.

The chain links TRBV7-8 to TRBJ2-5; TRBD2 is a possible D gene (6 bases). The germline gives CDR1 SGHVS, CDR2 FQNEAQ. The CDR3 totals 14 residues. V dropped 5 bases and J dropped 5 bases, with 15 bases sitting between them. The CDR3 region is CASSRLGSRETQYF. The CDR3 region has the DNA TGTGCCAGCAGCCGACTAGGTAGTCGGGAGACCCAGTACTTC. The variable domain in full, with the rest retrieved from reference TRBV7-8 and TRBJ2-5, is GAGVSQSPRYKVAKRGQDVALRCDPISGHVSLFWYQQALGQGPEFLTYFQNEAQLDKSGLPSDRFFAERPEGSVSTLKIQRTQQEDSAVYLCASSRLGSRETQYFGPGTRLLVL.

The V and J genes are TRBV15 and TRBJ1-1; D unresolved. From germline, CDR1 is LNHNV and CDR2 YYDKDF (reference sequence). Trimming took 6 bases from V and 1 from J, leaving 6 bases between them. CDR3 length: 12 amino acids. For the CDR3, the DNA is TGTGCCACCAGTCGGAGGAACACTGAAGCTTTCTTT. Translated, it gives CATSRRNTEAFF.

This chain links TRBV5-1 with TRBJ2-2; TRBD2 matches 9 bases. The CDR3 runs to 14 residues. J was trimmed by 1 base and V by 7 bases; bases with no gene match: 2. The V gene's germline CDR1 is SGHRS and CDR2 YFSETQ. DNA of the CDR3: TGCGCCAGCCTAGCGGGGTTGAACACCGGGGAGCTGTTTTTT. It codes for CASLAGLNTGELFF.

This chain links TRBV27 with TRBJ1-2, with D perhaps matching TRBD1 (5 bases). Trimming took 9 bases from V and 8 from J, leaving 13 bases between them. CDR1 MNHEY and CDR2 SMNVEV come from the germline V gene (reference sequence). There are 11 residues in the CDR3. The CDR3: CARGPRGGYTF. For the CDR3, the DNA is TGTGCCAGGGGGCCGCGGGGGGGCTACACCTTC.

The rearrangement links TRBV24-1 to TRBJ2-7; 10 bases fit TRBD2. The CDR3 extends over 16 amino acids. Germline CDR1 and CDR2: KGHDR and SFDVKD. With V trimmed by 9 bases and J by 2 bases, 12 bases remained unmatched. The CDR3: CATLNDRTSGTYEQYF. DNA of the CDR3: TGTGCCACCCTAAATGACCGGACTAGCGGTACCTACGAGCAGTACTTC.

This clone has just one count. In DNA, the CDR3 is TGTGCCAGCAGTGCCCAGGGGGCGCTTCGGGGCTACACCTTC. This encodes CASSAQGALRGYTF. The rearrangement joins TRBV25-1 to TRBJ1-2; 8 bases map to TRBD1. This CDR3 is built from 14 residues. With V trimmed by 4 bases and J by 8 bases, 9 bases remained unmatched. Germline V gives CDR1 MGHDK, CDR2 SYGVNS.

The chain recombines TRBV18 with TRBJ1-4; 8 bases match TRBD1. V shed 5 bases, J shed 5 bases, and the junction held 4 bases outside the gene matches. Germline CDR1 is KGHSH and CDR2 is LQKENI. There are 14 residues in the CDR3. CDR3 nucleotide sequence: TGTGCCAGCTCAGACAGGGGAGTCAATGAAAAACTGTTTTTT. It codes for CASSDRGVNEKLFF.

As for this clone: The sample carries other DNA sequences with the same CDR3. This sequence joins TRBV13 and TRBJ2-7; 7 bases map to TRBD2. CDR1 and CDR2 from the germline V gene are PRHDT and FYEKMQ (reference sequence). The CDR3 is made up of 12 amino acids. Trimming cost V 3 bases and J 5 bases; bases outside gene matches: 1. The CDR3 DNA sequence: TGTGCCAGCAGCTTGGGGAGGGACGAGCAGTACTTC. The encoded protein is CASSLGRDEQYF.

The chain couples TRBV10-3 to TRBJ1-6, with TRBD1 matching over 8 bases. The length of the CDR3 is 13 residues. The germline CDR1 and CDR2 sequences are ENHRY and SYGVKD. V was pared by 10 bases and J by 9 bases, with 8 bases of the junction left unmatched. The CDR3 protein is CAKPGQDTSPLHF. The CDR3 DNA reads TGTGCCAAACCGGGACAGGATACTTCACCCCTCCACTTT.

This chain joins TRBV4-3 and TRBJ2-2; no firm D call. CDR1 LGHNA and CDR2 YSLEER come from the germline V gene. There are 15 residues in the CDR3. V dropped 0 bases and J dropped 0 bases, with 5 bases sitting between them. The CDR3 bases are TGCGCCAGCAGCCAAGAAACAGCGAACACCGGGGAGCTGTTTTTT. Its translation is CASSQETANTGELFF.

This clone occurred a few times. CDR3 sequence reads: CASSQDLQLAGVDYGYTF. Written as DNA, the CDR3 is TGTGCCAGCAGCCAAGATTTGCAGCTCGCAGGGGTGGACTATGGCTACACCTTC. The V and J genes are TRBV3-1 (or the pseudogene TRBV3-2) and TRBJ1-2, with a tentative D call TRBD1 (6 bases). The CDR3 sequence is 18 residues long. Germline values: CDR1 LGHDT, CDR2 YNNKEL (reference sequence). Trimming cost V 0 bases and J 3 bases, with 20 bases left between them.

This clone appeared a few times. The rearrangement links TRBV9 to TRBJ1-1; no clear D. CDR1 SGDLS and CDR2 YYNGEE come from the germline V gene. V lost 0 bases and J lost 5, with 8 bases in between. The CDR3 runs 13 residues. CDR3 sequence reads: CASSVVPGTEAFF. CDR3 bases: TGTGCCAGCAGCGTAGTTCCGGGGACTGAAGCTTTCTTT.

CDR3 coding DNA: TGCGCCAGCAGCCAAGGACAACAGAACACTGAAGCTTTCTTT. This gives the protein CASSQGQQNTEAFF. V and J are TRBV4-3 and TRBJ1-1; D not resolved. Between the trimmed V and J ends, which lost 1 base and 1 base, there was a span of 7 bases. Germline assignment: CDR1 LGHNA and CDR2 YSLEER. This CDR3 has 14 amino acids.

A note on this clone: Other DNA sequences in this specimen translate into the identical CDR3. CDR3 DNA: TGTGCCAGCACCCTAGCGGATACGCAGTATTTT. Protein product: CASTLADTQYF. This sequence joins TRBV12-3 or TRBV12-4 and TRBJ2-3, with D perhaps matching TRBD2 (6 bases). V lost 7 bases and J lost 6, with 8 bases in between. The CDR3 extends over 11 amino acids.

CDR3 nucleotides: TGTGCCAGCAGCTTCAGCGGGGGTCTTTACAATGAGCAGTTCTTC. Residues: CASSFSGGLYNEQFF. The V gene is TRBV7-8, the J gene TRBJ2-1, with 8 nucleotides matching TRBD2. V trimming: 3 bases; J trimming: 4 bases; junction bases outside the gene matches: 5. This CDR3 comprises 15 residues. The germline gives CDR1 SGHVS, CDR2 FQNEAQ.

CDR3 sequence: CASSLVASGLWETQYF. The CDR3 nucleotides read TGTGCCAGCAGCTTAGTGGCTAGCGGCCTGTGGGAGACCCAGTACTTC. The chain combines TRBV11-2 with TRBJ2-5, with 7 positions matching TRBD2. The CDR3 loop spans 16 amino acids. Germline-derived CDR1 and CDR2 are SGHAT and FQNNGV. The V and J ends lost 1 base and 5 bases, in that order; junction bases with no gene match: 10. Supplemented by reference TRBV11-2 and TRBJ2-5, the full variable domain reads EAGVAQSPRYKIIEKRQSVAFWCNPISGHATLYWYQQILGQGPKLLIQFQNNGVVDDSQLPKDRFSAERLKGVDSTLKIQPAKLEDSAVYLCASSLVASGLWETQYFGPGTRLLVL.